The 25 T cell receptor beta chains reported below all come from one sample, sequenced in a study of T cell responses to AZD1222 COVID-19 vaccine. The method was immunoSEQ multiplex PCR; TCRdb's version includes in-frame clones alone and lacks a portion of them. The sample yields about 110,000 clones, around 92% seen once. This specimen was peripheral blood, taken 28 days after the second AZD1222 dose. These receptors came from an adult who received the AZD1222 COVID-19 vaccine.

The chain is built from TRBV30 and TRBJ2-7, with D tentatively TRBD1 or TRBD2 (5 bases each). The germline V and J ends were trimmed by 0 bases and 5 bases, with 8 bases remaining between them. The germline CDR1 and CDR2 sequences are GTSNPN and SVGIG (reference sequence). This CDR3 has 12 residues. In nucleotides, the CDR3 is TGTGCCTGGAGTGTACTGGGGGACGAGCAGTACTTC. This gives the protein CAWSVLGDEQYF.

The V call is TRBV6-4, the J call TRBJ2-3, with D possibly TRBD2 on 5 matching bases. The CDR3 extends over 14 amino acids. Trimming shortened V by 4 bases and J by 3 bases, and 11 bases separated the two germline ends. Per the germline V gene, CDR1 is MRHNA and CDR2 is SNTAGT. CDR3 nucleotides: TGTGCCAGCAGTGTCGGGGTCGAGACAGATACGCAGTATTTT. The encoded protein is CASSVGVETDTQYF.

The chain has TRBV30 and TRBJ2-7; D may be TRBD1 or TRBD2 (5 bases each). The germline V gene has CDR1 GTSNPN and CDR2 SVGIG (reference sequence). The CDR3 sequence is 12 residues long. V was shortened by 4 bases and J by 2 bases, with 9 bases between the two germline ends. Here the CDR3 DNA reads TGTGCCTGGACGAGGGGTCCCTACGAGCAGTACTTC. This gives the protein CAWTRGPYEQYF.

The rearrangement links TRBV6-5 to TRBJ2-6; D remains unclear. This CDR3 spans 14 amino acids. Trimming shortened V by 8 bases and J by 0 bases, and 8 bases separated the two germline ends. In germline, CDR1 is MNHEY, CDR2 SVGAGI. The CDR3 protein is CASGRASGANVLTF. DNA for the CDR3: TGTGCCAGCGGCCGTGCCTCTGGGGCCAACGTCCTGACTTTC.

The chain joins TRBV30 to TRBJ1-4; weak D call: TRBD1 (6 bases). The germline V gene encodes CDR1 GTSNPN and CDR2 SVGIG (reference sequence). The germline V and J ends were trimmed by 7 bases and 5 bases, with 11 bases remaining between them. This CDR3 has 12 amino acids. The CDR3 DNA follows: TGTGCCTCAGGGGCGTTAAATGAAAAACTGTTTTTT. Translating gives CASGALNEKLFF.

CDR3 in amino acids: CASSEYKGGDEKLFF. CDR3 in DNA: TGTGCCAGCAGTGAATATAAAGGAGGGGATGAAAAACTGTTTTTT. This sequence joins TRBV25-1 and TRBJ1-4; tentative D call: TRBD1 (5 bases). The V and J ends lost 0 bases and 6 bases respectively, with 11 bases between them. The CDR3 loop spans 15 amino acids. Germline values: CDR1 MGHDK, CDR2 SYGVNS.

The chain uses TRBV11-2 and TRBJ2-5, with D tentatively TRBD1 (6 bases). Looked up from germline, CDR1 is SGHAT and CDR2 is FQNNGV. CDR3 length equals 15 residues. The V end lost 6 bases, the J end lost 1 base, and 15 bases lay between the germline ends. CDR3 DNA sequence: TGTGCCAGCAGTTATATACAGGGATCCCAAGAGACCCAGTACTTC. Its protein product is CASSYIQGSQETQYF.

The rearrangement joins TRBV29-1 to TRBJ1-5; TRBD1 aligns across 10 bases. The germline gives CDR1 SQVTM, CDR2 ANQGSEA. V shed 5 bases and J 4 bases; nucleotides not matched to a gene: 2. The CDR3 totals 13 residues. The CDR3 here is CSVLDRGNQPQHF. CDR3 nucleotide sequence: TGCAGCGTTCTGGACAGGGGGAATCAGCCCCAGCATTTT.

The V and J genes are TRBV3-1 (or the pseudogene TRBV3-2) and TRBJ1-4; D remains ambiguous. CDR1 and CDR2 from the germline V gene are LGHDT and YNNKEL (reference sequence). The length of the CDR3 is 14 residues. V gave up 0 bases and J gave up 11 bases, with 13 bases separating them. CDR3 sequence reads: CASSQEVGSEKLFF. The CDR3 nucleotides read TGTGCCAGCAGCCAAGAAGTAGGGTCCGAGAAACTGTTTTTT.

The chain couples TRBV14 to TRBJ1-1, with D tentatively TRBD1 (5 bases). The length of the CDR3 is 14 residues. Between the trimmed V and J ends, which lost 4 bases and 4 bases, there was a span of 13 bases. The germline gives CDR1 SGHDN, CDR2 FVKESK. The CDR3: CASSLRTLGTEAFF. In nucleotides, the CDR3 is TGTGCCAGCAGCCTCAGGACACTAGGCACTGAAGCTTTCTTT.

The chain has TRBV3-1 (or the pseudogene TRBV3-2) and TRBJ2-7; TRBD1 is a possible D gene (6 bases). Deletions cut 3 bases from V and 5 bases from J, with 14 bases between. Germline CDR1 and CDR2: LGHDT and YNNKEL (reference sequence). The CDR3 is 14 amino acids. Here the CDR3 reads CASSHSTYRDEQYF. CDR3 nucleotide sequence: TGTGCCAGCAGCCATTCAACCTACAGGGACGAGCAGTACTTC.

This clone was seen only once. The chain's CDR3 is CASSRGRERGYTF. CDR3 in DNA: TGTGCCAGCAGTCGAGGAAGGGAGAGGGGCTACACCTTC. The chain couples TRBV9 to TRBJ1-2; D remains unclear. Looked up from germline, CDR1 is SGDLS and CDR2 is YYNGEE. CDR3 length equals 13 residues. Trimming pared 5 bases from V and 8 bases from J, leaving 16 bases between.

The chain combines TRBV28 with TRBJ1-5; D unresolved. Germline-derived CDR1 and CDR2 are MDHEN and SYDVKM. The CDR3 is 14 residues long. Trimming cost V 7 bases and J 4 bases, with 14 bases left between them. The DNA of the CDR3 is TGTGCCAGCACCCTGGGCAGAAATAATCAGCCCCAGCATTTT. It translates to CASTLGRNNQPQHF.

V is TRBV7-9 and J is TRBJ2-2; 9 bases are shared with TRBD1. The CDR3 consists of 15 residues. CDR1 is SEHNR and CDR2 is FQNEAQ in the germline V gene (reference sequence). V shed 5 bases and J 5 bases; nucleotides not matched to a gene: 6. This CDR3 reads CASSRGQGRTGELFF. DNA for the CDR3: TGTGCCAGCAGCAGGGGACAGGGTCGGACCGGGGAGCTGTTTTTT.

This clone has a handful of counts. The V call is TRBV7-5, the J call TRBJ1-2; TRBD1 reflects the table's D call only, with no check against the DNA. TRBV7-5 is a recognized pseudogene. The CDR3 is made up of 17 amino acids. Here the CDR3 DNA reads TGTGCCAGAAGCTCCGGGACAGGGGGCCTGGCTAACTATGGCTACACCTTC. Amino acids: CARSSGTGGLANYGYTF.

The CDR3 bases are TGTGCCAGCAGCCCCTTGGGGGGATTTCAGCCCCAGCATTTT. This gives the protein CASSPLGGFQPQHF. The chain combines TRBV7-9 with TRBJ1-5, with TRBD1 as a possible D gene (5 bases). The CDR3 spans 14 residues. The V end was cut by 5 bases, the J end by 6 bases, with 14 bases between. Germline assignment: CDR1 SEHNR and CDR2 FQNEAQ (reference sequence).

This clone is medium-sized in the sample. The chain has TRBV12-5 and TRBJ1-2; no clear D. This CDR3 is 14 amino acids long. The germline V and J ends were trimmed by 1 base and 6 bases, with 12 bases remaining between them. In germline, CDR1 is LGHNT, CDR2 FRNRAP. CDR3 protein: CASGLATGIDGYTF. The CDR3 DNA sequence: TGTGCTAGTGGTTTGGCAACGGGTATAGATGGCTACACCTTC.

The J gene is TRBJ2-3, the V gene TRBV3-1 (or the pseudogene TRBV3-2); D might be TRBD1 (6 bases). V dropped 3 bases and J dropped 1 base, with 11 bases sitting between them. This CDR3 has 15 residues. CDR1 LGHDT and CDR2 YNNKEL come from the germline V gene (reference sequence). The CDR3 is CASSQGAFRTDTQYF. The CDR3 DNA sequence: TGTGCCAGCAGCCAGGGGGCATTCCGCACAGATACGCAGTATTTT.

The J gene is TRBJ1-3, the V gene TRBV3-1 (or the pseudogene TRBV3-2), with a weak D call TRBD1 (6 bases). This CDR3 is built from 14 residues. Trimming stripped 8 bases from V and 4 bases from J, with 15 bases between. Germline V CDR1 and CDR2: LGHDT, YNNKEL (reference sequence). The DNA for the CDR3 is TGTGCCAGCGTCAAAGGGGGATACGGAAACACCATATATTTT. It specifies CASVKGGYGNTIYF.

This rearrangement joins TRBV28 to TRBJ2-1; tentatively, D is TRBD1 (6 bases). This CDR3 spans 15 amino acids. Germline V gene data show CDR1 as MDHEN and CDR2 as SYDVKM. V was clipped by 4 bases and J by 6 bases, with 16 bases between them. CDR3 nucleotide sequence: TGTGCCAGCAGTTACCCCGGGACAACATTCAATGAGCAGTTCTTC. Protein product: CASSYPGTTFNEQFF.

This chain connects TRBV9 to TRBJ1-4, with TRBD1 matching 7 bases. The V segment lost 3 bases and the J segment 0 bases; nucleotides outside the gene matches: 5. The CDR3 is 16 amino acids. CDR1 is SGDLS, CDR2 YYNGEE, per germline. The DNA for the CDR3 is TGTGCCAGCAGCGCGCTCGGGACAGCAACTAATGAAAAACTGTTTTTT. Translating gives CASSALGTATNEKLFF.

The chain uses TRBV19 and TRBJ2-2, with D perhaps TRBD2 (6 bases). The V end was cut by 7 bases, the J end by 6 bases, with 18 bases between. Germline V CDR1 and CDR2: LNHDA, SQIVND (reference sequence). This CDR3 is 15 amino acids long. The CDR3 is CASNAPGGFSGELFF. CDR3 bases: TGTGCCAGTAATGCTCCAGGAGGGTTTTCCGGGGAGCTGTTTTTT.

The rearrangement links TRBV3-1 (or the pseudogene TRBV3-2) to TRBJ2-2, with D perhaps being TRBD1 or TRBD2 (5 bases each). This CDR3 is 17 amino acids long. Looked up from germline, CDR1 is LGHDT and CDR2 is YNNKEL (reference sequence). V was cut by 0 bases and J by 4 bases, with 15 bases left in between. The CDR3 DNA is TGTGCCAGCAGCCAAGAGAGCCCTTGGGGGACCACCGGGGAGCTGTTTTTT. Its protein product is CASSQESPWGTTGELFF.

This clone was found once. This chain joins TRBV2 and TRBJ2-3; 10 bases are shared with TRBD1. V lost 7 bases and J lost 5; bases outside the gene matches: 15. The CDR3 has 17 amino acids. CDR1 and CDR2 (germline): SNHLY, FYNNEI. Written as DNA, the CDR3 is TGTGCCAGCAAAAGGACAGGGGGAAGTGGCCTGGGAGATACGCAGTATTTT. This gives the protein CASKRTGGSGLGDTQYF. The full variable domain, in which reference TRBV2 and TRBJ2-3 provide the parts outside the CDR3, is EPEVTQTPSHQVTQMGQEVILRCVPISNHLYFYWYRQILGQKVEFLVSFYNNEISEKSEIFDDQFSVERPDGSNFTLKIRSTKLEDSAMYFCASKRTGGSGLGDTQYFGPGTRLTVL.

The chain recombines TRBV4-2 with TRBJ1-2; D gene ambiguous. Per germline, CDR1 LGHNA and CDR2 YNFKEQ. The CDR3 sequence is 14 residues long. V was pared by 1 base and J by 5 bases, with 11 bases between. The CDR3 DNA follows: TGTGCCAGCAGCCAAGCTCGGACCCATTATGGCTACACCTTC. The encoded protein is CASSQARTHYGYTF.